This T cell receptor (beta chain) was identified during a study of PD-L1 blockade in urothelial cancer. Across the study: Blood gave a median about 150,000 T cells.

Noted time point: pretreatment peripheral blood. Profiled with immunoSEQ multiplex PCR; TCRdb holds only in-frame clones, not every one. The sample lists roughly 130,000 clones, about four fifths occurring once. Sequences were derived from PBMCs, sampled around atezolizumab (anti-PD-L1) treatment. The receptor comes from a man in his fifties with urothelial cancer.

CDR3 sequence reads: CASTLLAGGETQYF. The CDR3 DNA reads as TGTGCCAGCACCCTTCTAGCGGGGGGAGAGACCCAGTACTTC. The genes are TRBV2 and TRBJ2-5, with 11 bases identical to TRBD2. The germline gives CDR1 SNHLY, CDR2 FYNNEI. V was clipped by 7 bases and J by 4 bases; unmatched bases: 5. This CDR3 spans 14 amino acids. Variable domain in full (rest from reference TRBV2 and TRBJ2-5): EPEVTQTPSHQVTQMGQEVILRCVPISNHLYFYWYRQILGQKVEFLVSFYNNEISEKSEIFDDQFSVERPDGSNFTLKIRSTKLEDSAMYFCASTLLAGGETQYFGPGTRLLVL.